This TCR beta chain is drawn from a study of T cell repertoires in cytomegalovirus infection. Study information: Public signatures in TCR beta pointed to CMV infection and matching HLA type.

This CDR3 comprises 14 residues. Trimming took 10 bases from V and 2 from J, leaving 18 bases between them. Germline values: CDR1 MNHEY, CDR2 SMNVEV (reference sequence). Findings and caveats of the study: Cumulated frequencies of public TCR beta families served to identify carriers of CMV plus the relevant HLA.

TCRdb redid the calling of the reads with MiXCR, one entry per CDR3 protein. Found here are just over 450,000 distinct CDR3 sequences, 42% of them singletons; the top ten hold approximately 40%. This clonotype came up once. What it recognizes is unknown. Source: cultured PBMCs, taken from culture after CMV antigen stimulation. V gene TRBV27 combines with J gene TRBJ2-7; TRBD2 is a possible D gene (6 bases). The TCR was taken from a human donor in good health (CMV status not recorded). Some clones in this sample may be carry-over from other donors' samples. In DNA form, the CDR3 reads TGTGCCACCTCACGGGACTGGCTAACCTACGAGCAGTACTTC. It codes for CATSRDWLTYEQYF.